The next 14 T cell receptor beta chains were all read from a single sample in a study of T cell responses to AZD1222 COVID-19 vaccine. Clones were read by immunoSEQ multiplex PCR, and TCRdb kept only the in-frame ones, dropping some. The sample consists of around 50,000 clones, roughly 90% of them appearing once. The source material was peripheral blood, sampled 28 days after the second AZD1222 dose. The receptor source for this set is an adult who received the AZD1222 COVID-19 vaccine.

The chain joins TRBV11-2 to TRBJ2-1, with 8 bases matching TRBD1. CDR3 length equals 15 residues. The trim removed 5 bases at V and 6 bases at J, leaving 9 bases unmatched. Germline lookup yields CDR1 SGHAT and CDR2 FQNNGV. CDR3 loop: CASSAGTGGFNEQFF. In DNA form, the CDR3 reads TGTGCCAGCAGCGCCGGGACAGGAGGTTTCAATGAGCAGTTCTTC.

J is TRBJ2-7 and V is TRBV19; D is possibly TRBD2 (6 bases). This CDR3 spans 13 amino acids. The germline V gene encodes CDR1 LNHDA and CDR2 SQIVND (reference sequence). V lost 2 bases to trimming and J lost 2 bases, with 7 bases between them. CDR3 sequence: CASSIRETYEQYF. CDR3 nucleotide sequence: TGTGCCAGTAGTATACGGGAGACCTACGAGCAGTACTTC.

CDR3 region: CASSAWDRVDTEAFF. CDR3 bases: TGTGCCAGCAGCGCTTGGGACAGGGTTGACACTGAAGCTTTCTTT. The V and J genes are TRBV9 and TRBJ1-1; 9 bases fit TRBD1. The ends lost 3 bases at V and 3 bases at J; junction bases unmatched: 6. The CDR3 spans 15 residues. Germline loops: CDR1 SGDLS, CDR2 YYNGEE.

The chain links TRBV11-2 to TRBJ2-2; a weak D match, TRBD1 (8 bases). Per germline, CDR1 SGHAT and CDR2 FQNNGV. V was pared by 1 base and J by 4 bases, with 13 bases between. CDR3 length equals 16 residues. The CDR3 nucleotides are TGTGCCAGCAGCTTAGGACAGGGGAGGGGCACCGGGGAGCTGTTTTTT. This gives the protein CASSLGQGRGTGELFF.

The V and J genes are TRBV28 and TRBJ1-2; D may be TRBD1 (5 bases). The V end was cut by 3 bases, the J end by 1 base, with 9 bases between. Germline V gives CDR1 MDHEN, CDR2 SYDVKM. The CDR3 is made up of 14 amino acids. In DNA, the CDR3 is TGTGCCAGCAGTTTGGCGGGGGATAACTATGGCTACACCTTC. It translates to CASSLAGDNYGYTF.

The chain recombines TRBV28 with TRBJ1-5; D not certain. The germline V gene has CDR1 MDHEN and CDR2 SYDVKM. Trimming took 5 bases from V and 8 from J, leaving 10 bases between them. This CDR3 has 12 amino acids. Written as DNA, the CDR3 is TGTGCCAGCAGTCTCCCACGTGAGCCCCAGCATTTT. Encoded protein: CASSLPREPQHF.

The chain is built from TRBV18 and TRBJ1-4; D remains unclear. V lost 2 bases and J 5 bases, leaving 9 bases between the germline ends. Per germline, CDR1 KGHSH and CDR2 LQKENI. CDR3 size: 14 residues. DNA for the CDR3: TGTGCCAGCTCACCAGGTGTTCGGAATGAAAAACTGTTTTTT. It yields the protein CASSPGVRNEKLFF.

This clone was seen a few times. CDR3 protein: CSVERQGGRGEQFF. The CDR3 bases are TGCAGCGTTGAACGACAGGGAGGGAGAGGTGAGCAGTTCTTC. The chain is built from TRBV29-1 and TRBJ2-1, with D perhaps given as TRBD1 or TRBD2 (7 bases each). Trimming took 2 bases from V and 9 from J, leaving 17 bases between them. This CDR3 region has 14 residues. Germline CDR1 and CDR2: SQVTM and ANQGSEA.

The chain recombines TRBV7-8 with TRBJ1-6, with a weak D call TRBD1 (6 bases). Trimming pared 5 bases from V and 7 bases from J, leaving 15 bases between. The V gene's germline CDR1 is SGHVS and CDR2 FQNEAQ. CDR3 length: 15 amino acids. CDR3 residues: CASSPAGAVNSPLHF. The CDR3, as DNA: TGTGCCAGCAGCCCGGCAGGGGCCGTAAATTCACCCCTCCACTTT.

This chain joins TRBV6-5 and TRBJ1-4, with D perhaps TRBD1 (5 bases). CDR1 MNHEY and CDR2 SVGAGI come from the germline V gene. The CDR3 totals 14 residues. Trimming stripped 6 bases from V and 7 bases from J, with 15 bases between. In nucleotides, the CDR3 is TGTGCCAGCAGCCGAACGGGACGGATTGAAAAACTGTTTTTT. Its protein product is CASSRTGRIEKLFF.

The chain couples TRBV28 to TRBJ1-3; the match to TRBD1 covers 7 bases. The V and J ends lost 4 bases and 2 bases, in that order; junction bases with no gene match: 8. The CDR3 covers 16 residues. From germline, CDR1 is MDHEN and CDR2 SYDVKM. CDR3 sequence (DNA): TGTGCCAGCAGTTCCCCAGGGGGAAGTCCTGGAAACACCATATATTTT. This gives the protein CASSSPGGSPGNTIYF.

This clone has a single count. This chain connects TRBV12-3 or TRBV12-4 to TRBJ1-2; D is undetermined. There are 13 residues in the CDR3. The V and J ends lost 3 bases and 1 base respectively, with 6 bases between them. This CDR3 reads CASSFTFNYGYTF. As DNA, the CDR3 is TGTGCCAGCAGTTTTACCTTTAACTATGGCTACACCTTC.

The chain couples TRBV2 to TRBJ2-5; D unresolved. Looked up from germline, CDR1 is SNHLY and CDR2 is FYNNEI. The V gene lost 2 bases and the J gene lost 3 bases, with 13 bases spanning the gap. The CDR3 runs to 15 residues. The CDR3 here is CASSEFRTAEETQYF. DNA for the CDR3: TGTGCCAGCAGTGAATTTAGGACCGCTGAAGAGACCCAGTACTTC.

The chain couples TRBV7-3 to TRBJ2-5; 9 bases agree with TRBD1. The ends lost 3 bases at V and 5 bases at J; junction bases unmatched: 7. CDR1 and CDR2 (germline): SGHTA, FQGTGA. The CDR3 has 15 amino acids. CDR3 residues: CASSFGTGLGETQYF. The DNA of the CDR3 is TGTGCCAGCAGCTTCGGGACAGGGCTCGGGGAGACCCAGTACTTC.